The 21 T cell receptor beta chains below all came from one sample that was sequenced in a study of T cell responses to AZD1222 COVID-19 vaccine. Profiled with immunoSEQ multiplex PCR; TCRdb holds only in-frame clones, not every one. This table has 150,000 to 200,000 clones, 85% to 95% appearing once. This specimen was peripheral blood, taken 28 days after the second AZD1222 dose. Receptor source: an adult who received the AZD1222 COVID-19 vaccine.

This clone has only one observation. V and J are TRBV18 and TRBJ1-1, with no clear D. Germline V gene sequence: CDR1 KGHSH, CDR2 LQKENI. This CDR3 has 13 residues. V dropped 2 bases and J dropped 0 bases, with 4 bases sitting between them. The CDR3 DNA reads as TGTGCCAGCTCACCAGCTGTGAACACTGAAGCTTTCTTT. It specifies CASSPAVNTEAFF.

The chain links TRBV30 to TRBJ1-1; no clear D. V was pared by 4 bases and J by 2 bases, with 11 bases between. CDR1 is GTSNPN and CDR2 is SVGIG in the germline V gene (reference sequence). This CDR3 contains 13 residues. CDR3 coding DNA: TGTGCCTGGACCCGTCGGGGTAACACTGAAGCTTTCTTT. Protein sequence: CAWTRRGNTEAFF.

The chain has TRBV9 and TRBJ1-2; D is ambiguous. V gave up 2 bases and J gave up 5 bases, with 13 bases separating them. CDR1 is SGDLS and CDR2 is YYNGEE in the germline V gene. This CDR3 has 14 amino acids. CDR3 protein: CASSVGHPPYGYTF. CDR3 DNA: TGTGCCAGCAGCGTCGGCCATCCACCGTATGGCTACACCTTC.

This clone is a singleton in its sample. V usage is TRBV7-2 and J usage is TRBJ2-7, with 7 positions matching TRBD1. Germline trimming cut 2 bases from V and 6 bases from J; bases unmatched to any gene: 1. Germline CDR1 SGHTA, CDR2 FQGNSA. The CDR3 covers 12 residues. The CDR3 here is CASSLYRGEQYF. The CDR3 nucleotides read TGTGCCAGCAGCTTATACAGGGGCGAGCAGTACTTC.

The CDR3 sequence is CASRPPDRGGTEAFF. DNA of the CDR3: TGTGCCAGCAGACCACCGGACAGGGGCGGCACTGAAGCTTTCTTT. J is TRBJ1-1 and V is TRBV6-5; 9 bases match TRBD1. J was trimmed by 4 bases and V by 6 bases; bases with no gene match: 9. Germline values: CDR1 MNHEY, CDR2 SVGAGI. The CDR3 loop spans 15 amino acids.

The CDR3, as DNA: TGTGCCAGCAGAGCCAGGGGGAAATATGGCTACACCTTC. This codes for CASRARGKYGYTF. The chain carries TRBV2 and TRBJ1-2; 7 bases are a match to TRBD1. This CDR3 is built from 13 residues. Germline loops: CDR1 SNHLY, CDR2 FYNNEI. J lost 5 bases, V lost 6 bases, and 6 bases had no gene match.

The J gene is TRBJ2-5, the V gene TRBV27, with 7 bases aligning to TRBD1. This CDR3 has 14 amino acids. V was pared by 4 bases and J by 5 bases, with 7 bases of the junction left unmatched. Germline V gives CDR1 MNHEY, CDR2 SMNVEV (reference sequence). CDR3 coding DNA: TGTGCCAGCAGTTGGTTACAGGGGCAGGAGACCCAGTACTTC. Translating it yields CASSWLQGQETQYF.

The chain recombines TRBV24-1 with TRBJ2-7; possible D gene TRBD1, 5 bases. This CDR3 region has 15 residues. Germline V gene data show CDR1 as KGHDR and CDR2 as SFDVKD. V was clipped by 4 bases and J by 1 base, with 13 bases between them. The CDR3 reads CATSEGQGSSYEQYF. DNA of the CDR3: TGTGCCACCAGTGAAGGTCAGGGCTCTTCCTACGAGCAGTACTTC.

V and J are TRBV19 and TRBJ2-1; D is uncertain. Trimming stripped 3 bases from V and 6 bases from J, with 12 bases between. Germline CDR1 and CDR2: LNHDA and SQIVND (reference sequence). The CDR3 extends over 14 amino acids. The CDR3 DNA is TGTGCCAGTAGTATCCCCTGGCTAAGCAATGAGCAGTTCTTC. This gives the protein CASSIPWLSNEQFF.

The rearrangement links TRBV2 to TRBJ2-3; no firm D call. This CDR3 region has 11 residues. The germline CDR1 and CDR2 sequences are SNHLY and FYNNEI. The V end was cut by 5 bases, the J end by 6 bases, with 6 bases between. The DNA for the CDR3 is TGTGCCAGCAGTAACTCCGATACGCAGTATTTT. Encoded protein: CASSNSDTQYF.

The chain couples TRBV19 to TRBJ1-1; 9 bases line up with TRBD1. V lost 11 bases and J lost 3; bases outside the gene matches: 13. The V gene's germline CDR1 is LNHDA and CDR2 SQIVND (reference sequence). There are 15 residues in the CDR3. Here the CDR3 reads CAQKAGQGRYTEAFF. The DNA of the CDR3 is TGTGCCCAGAAAGCGGGACAGGGACGGTACACTGAAGCTTTCTTT.

The chain recombines TRBV7-2 with TRBJ2-7, with 7 bases identical to TRBD1. The CDR3 is made up of 15 amino acids. Germline V gives CDR1 SGHTA, CDR2 FQGNSA. Germline trimming cut 6 bases from V and 3 bases from J; bases unmatched to any gene: 11. The CDR3 nucleotides are TGTGCCAGCAGATATACCCCGGGACAGATCTACGAGCAGTACTTC. Encoded protein: CASRYTPGQIYEQYF.

J is TRBJ1-2 and V is TRBV10-3; TRBD1 matches at 8 bases. The J segment lost 4 bases and the V segment lost 4 bases, leaving 2 bases of the junction unmatched. Per the germline V gene, CDR1 is ENHRY and CDR2 is SYGVKD. The length of the CDR3 is 13 residues. The chain's CDR3 is CAISGTGPYGYTF. CDR3 nucleotides: TGTGCCATCAGTGGGACAGGGCCCTATGGCTACACCTTC.

J is TRBJ1-2 and V is TRBV13; possibly TRBD1 for D (5 bases). The V and J ends lost 0 bases and 4 bases respectively, with 21 bases between them. Per the germline V gene, CDR1 is PRHDT and CDR2 is FYEKMQ (reference sequence). This CDR3 contains 18 residues. In DNA form, the CDR3 reads TGTGCCAGCAGCTTAGGGGGTCAGGGCCCCGTTTCGGTCTATGGCTACACCTTC. The encoded protein is CASSLGGQGPVSVYGYTF. Looking up the rest from reference TRBV13 and TRBJ1-2 gives the full variable domain: AAGVIQSPRHLIKEKRETATLKCYPIPRHDTVYWYQQGPGQDPQFLISFYEKMQSDKGSIPDRFSAQQFSDYHSELNMSSLELGDSALYFCASSLGGQGPVSVYGYTFGSGTRLTVV.

This clone came up a few times. The chain links TRBV6-2 or TRBV6-3 to TRBJ2-7; a weak D match, TRBD1 (6 bases). The germline V gene encodes CDR1 MNHEY and CDR2 SVGEGT. The CDR3 totals 12 residues. The germline V and J ends were trimmed by 8 bases and 7 bases, with 15 bases remaining between them. The CDR3 DNA sequence: TGTGCCAGCGGCCGAACAGGGAAGGAGCAGTACTTC. Amino acids: CASGRTGKEQYF.

On this clone itself: Additional DNA sequences in this sample encode the identical CDR3. V gene TRBV15 combines with J gene TRBJ1-6; D is unresolved. The CDR3 loop spans 14 amino acids. The germline CDR1 and CDR2 sequences are LNHNV and YYDKDF (reference sequence). The V gene lost 0 bases and the J gene lost 7 bases, with 7 bases spanning the gap. This CDR3 reads CATSRDSGNSPLHF. CDR3 nucleotide sequence: TGTGCCACCAGCAGAGACAGCGGGAATTCACCCCTCCACTTT.

The rearrangement links TRBV21-1 to TRBJ2-1; the D call in the table, TRBD2, was not verified against the DNA. TRBV21-1 is recorded as a pseudogene. This CDR3 has 15 residues. CDR3: CASSKHRRNYNEQFF. The CDR3 nucleotides read TGTGCCAGCAGCAAACACCGGCGGAATTACAATGAGCAGTTCTTC.

This chain joins TRBV13 and TRBJ2-7; 7 nucleotides align to TRBD1. Germline V gene lookup returns CDR1 PRHDT and CDR2 FYEKMQ (reference sequence). The CDR3 length is 15 residues. J lost 2 bases, V lost 5 bases, and 9 bases had no gene match. Here the CDR3 reads CASSEQQGIPYEQYF. Here the CDR3 DNA reads TGTGCCAGCAGCGAACAACAGGGGATCCCCTACGAGCAGTACTTC. Together with reference TRBV13 and TRBJ2-7, the CDR3 gives the full variable domain: AAGVIQSPRHLIKEKRETATLKCYPIPRHDTVYWYQQGPGQDPQFLISFYEKMQSDKGSIPDRFSAQQFSDYHSELNMSSLELGDSALYFCASSEQQGIPYEQYFGPGTRLTVT.

This rearrangement joins TRBV7-9 to TRBJ1-4; D unresolved. Germline V lookup: CDR1 SEHNR, CDR2 FQNEAQ (reference sequence). The CDR3 is 14 amino acids. V was trimmed by 0 bases and J by 8 bases, leaving 10 bases between them. In nucleotides, the CDR3 is TGTGCCAGCAGCTTAGCCTCCCCCTTGGAAAAACTGTTTTTT. Its translation is CASSLASPLEKLFF.

The chain links TRBV4-2 to TRBJ1-1; 8 bases match TRBD1. Germline lookup yields CDR1 LGHNA and CDR2 YNFKEQ. The length of the CDR3 is 15 residues. Trimming cost V 1 base and J 1 base; bases outside gene matches: 2. The CDR3 region has the DNA TGTGCCAGCAGCCAAGCCGGGACAGGGAACACTGAAGCTTTCTTT. It translates to CASSQAGTGNTEAFF.

The chain combines TRBV7-6 with TRBJ1-5; TRBD1 agrees at 8 bases. V lost 5 bases, J lost 7 bases, and 7 bases stayed unmatched. From germline, CDR1 is SGHVS and CDR2 FNYEAQ. The CDR3 runs to 14 residues. CDR3 amino acids: CASSPGQGLQPQHF. For the CDR3, the DNA is TGTGCCAGCAGCCCCGGACAGGGCTTACAGCCCCAGCATTTT. The variable domain in full, with the rest retrieved from reference TRBV7-6 and TRBJ1-5, is GAGVSQSPRYKVTKRGQDVALRCDPISGHVSLYWYRQALGQGPEFLTYFNYEAQQDKSGLPNDRFSAERPEGSISTLTIQRTEQRDSAMYRCASSPGQGLQPQHFGDGTRLSIL.